The clone carrying this TCR beta chain showed up many times. The antigen is undetermined. TCRdb re-derived calls from the reads in MiXCR, one entry per CDR3 protein. The sample records about 260,000 distinct CDR3 sequences, roughly 10% being singletons. With 6 bases clipped from V and 0 bases from J, the junction kept 4 bases outside the gene matches. Germline assignment: CDR1 SGHTA and CDR2 FQGNSA. CDR3 length: 15 residues. This sample was included in a study of T cell repertoires in cytomegalovirus infection. Looking at the study overall: Public TCR beta signatures were indicative of both CMV infection and a matching HLA type. Whole-study results and caveats: The ex vivo response showed dominance by HLA-C-restricted CMV-specific TCR beta clonotypes.

The sequence was obtained from a human donor in good health (CMV status not recorded). Some clones in this sample may be carry-over from other donors' samples. Sequencing was carried out using PBMCs. The V and J genes are TRBV7-2 and TRBJ2-7; 11 nucleotides align to TRBD2. Written as DNA, the CDR3 is TGTGCCAGCAGACAAACTAGCGGGAGCTCCTACGAGCAGTACTTC. Protein sequence: CASRQTSGSSYEQYF.